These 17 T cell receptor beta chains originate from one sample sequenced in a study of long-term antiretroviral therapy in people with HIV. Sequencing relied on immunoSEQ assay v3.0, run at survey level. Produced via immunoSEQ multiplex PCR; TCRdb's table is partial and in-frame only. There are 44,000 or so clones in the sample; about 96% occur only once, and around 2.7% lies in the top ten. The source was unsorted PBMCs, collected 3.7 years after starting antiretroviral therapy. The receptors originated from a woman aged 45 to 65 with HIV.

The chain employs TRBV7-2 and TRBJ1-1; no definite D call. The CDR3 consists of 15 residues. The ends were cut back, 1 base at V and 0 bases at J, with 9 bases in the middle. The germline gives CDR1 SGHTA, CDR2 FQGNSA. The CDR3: CASSLGVGLNTEAFF. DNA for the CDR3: TGTGCCAGCAGCTTAGGGGTAGGCTTGAACACTGAAGCTTTCTTT. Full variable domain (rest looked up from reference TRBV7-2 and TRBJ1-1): GAGVSQSPSNKVTEKGKDVELRCDPISGHTALYWYRQSLGQGLEFLIYFQGNSAPDKSGLPSDRFSAERTGGSVSTLTIQRTQQEDSAVYLCASSLGVGLNTEAFFGQGTRLTVV.

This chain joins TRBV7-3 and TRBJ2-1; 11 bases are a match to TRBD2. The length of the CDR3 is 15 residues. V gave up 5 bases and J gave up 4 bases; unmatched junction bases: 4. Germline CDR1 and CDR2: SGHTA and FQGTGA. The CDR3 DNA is TGTGCCAGCAGCCAGGGACTAGCGGAGTACAATGAGCAGTTCTTC. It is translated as CASSQGLAEYNEQFF.

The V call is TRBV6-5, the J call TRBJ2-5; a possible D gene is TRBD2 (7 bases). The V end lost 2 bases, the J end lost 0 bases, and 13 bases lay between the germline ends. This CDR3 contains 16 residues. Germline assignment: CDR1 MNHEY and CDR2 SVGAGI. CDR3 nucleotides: TGTGCCAGCAGTTACCAAACAGGGAGGGACCAAGAGACCCAGTACTTC. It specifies CASSYQTGRDQETQYF.

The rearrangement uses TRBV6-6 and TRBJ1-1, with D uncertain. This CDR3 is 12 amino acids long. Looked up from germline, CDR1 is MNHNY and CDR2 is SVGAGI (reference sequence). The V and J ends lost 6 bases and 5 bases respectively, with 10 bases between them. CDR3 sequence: CASSQAGTEAFF. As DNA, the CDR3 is TGTGCCAGCAGCCAGGCGGGGACTGAAGCTTTCTTT.

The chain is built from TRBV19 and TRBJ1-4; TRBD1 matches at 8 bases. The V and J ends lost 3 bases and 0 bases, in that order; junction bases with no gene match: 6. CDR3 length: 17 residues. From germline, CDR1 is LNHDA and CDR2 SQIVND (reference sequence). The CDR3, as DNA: TGTGCCAGTAGTATCAACCAGGGGGCGACAACTAATGAAAAACTGTTTTTT. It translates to CASSINQGATTNEKLFF.

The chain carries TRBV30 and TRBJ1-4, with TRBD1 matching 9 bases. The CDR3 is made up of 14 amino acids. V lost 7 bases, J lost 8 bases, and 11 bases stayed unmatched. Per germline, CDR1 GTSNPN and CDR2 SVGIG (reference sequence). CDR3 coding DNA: TGTGCCTACGAGTGGGGACAGGGTGGAGAAAAACTGTTTTTT. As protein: CAYEWGQGGEKLFF.

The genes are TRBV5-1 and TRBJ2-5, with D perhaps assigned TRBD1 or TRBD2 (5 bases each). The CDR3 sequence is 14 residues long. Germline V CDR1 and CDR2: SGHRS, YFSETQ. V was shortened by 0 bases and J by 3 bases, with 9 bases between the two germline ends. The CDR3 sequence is CASSLERGEETQYF. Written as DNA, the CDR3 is TGCGCCAGCAGCTTGGAGAGGGGCGAAGAGACCCAGTACTTC.

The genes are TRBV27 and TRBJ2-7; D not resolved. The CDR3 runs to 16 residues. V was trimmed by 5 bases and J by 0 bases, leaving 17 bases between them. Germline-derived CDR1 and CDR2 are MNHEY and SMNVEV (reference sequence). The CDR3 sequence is CASSASWQVVSYEQYF. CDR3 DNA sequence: TGTGCCAGCAGTGCCTCGTGGCAGGTGGTCTCCTACGAGCAGTACTTC.

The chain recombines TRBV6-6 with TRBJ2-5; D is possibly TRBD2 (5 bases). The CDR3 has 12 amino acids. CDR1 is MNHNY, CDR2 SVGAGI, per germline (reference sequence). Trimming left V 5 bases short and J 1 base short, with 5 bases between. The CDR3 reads CASSRGQETQYF. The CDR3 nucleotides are TGTGCCAGCAGTCGGGGCCAAGAGACCCAGTACTTC.

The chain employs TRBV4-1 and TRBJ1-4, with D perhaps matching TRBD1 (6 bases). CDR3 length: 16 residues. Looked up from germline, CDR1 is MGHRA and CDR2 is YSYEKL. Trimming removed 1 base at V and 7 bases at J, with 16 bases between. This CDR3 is CASSQGSSQGSEKLFF. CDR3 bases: TGCGCCAGCAGCCAAGGAAGTTCACAGGGCTCTGAAAAACTGTTTTTT.

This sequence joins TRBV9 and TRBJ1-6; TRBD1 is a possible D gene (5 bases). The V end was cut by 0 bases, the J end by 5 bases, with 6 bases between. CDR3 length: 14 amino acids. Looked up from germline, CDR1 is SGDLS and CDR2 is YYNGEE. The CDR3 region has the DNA TGTGCCAGCAGCGTAGGGGGGAATAATTCACCCCTCCACTTT. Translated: CASSVGGNNSPLHF. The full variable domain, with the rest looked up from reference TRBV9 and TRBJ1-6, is DSGVTQTPKHLITATGQRVTLRCSPRSGDLSVYWYQQSLDQGLQFLIQYYNGEERAKGNILERFSAQQFPDLHSELNLSSLELGDSALYFCASSVGGNNSPLHFGNGTRLTVT.

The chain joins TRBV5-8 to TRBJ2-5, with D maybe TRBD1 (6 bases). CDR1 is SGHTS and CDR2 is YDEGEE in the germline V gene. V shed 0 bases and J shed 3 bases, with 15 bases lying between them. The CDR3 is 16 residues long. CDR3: CASSLEGGTGEETQYF. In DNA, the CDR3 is TGTGCCAGCAGCTTGGAAGGGGGTACAGGAGAAGAGACCCAGTACTTC.

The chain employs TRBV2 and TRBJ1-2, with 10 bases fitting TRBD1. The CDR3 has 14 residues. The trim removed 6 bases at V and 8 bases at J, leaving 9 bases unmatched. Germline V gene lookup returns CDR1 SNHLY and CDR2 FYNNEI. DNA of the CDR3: TGTGCCAGCAGGGACCGGGACAGGGGCGGAGGCTACACCTTC. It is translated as CASRDRDRGGGYTF. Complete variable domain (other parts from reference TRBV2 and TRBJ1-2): EPEVTQTPSHQVTQMGQEVILRCVPISNHLYFYWYRQILGQKVEFLVSFYNNEISEKSEIFDDQFSVERPDGSNFTLKIRSTKLEDSAMYFCASRDRDRGGGYTFGSGTRLTVV.

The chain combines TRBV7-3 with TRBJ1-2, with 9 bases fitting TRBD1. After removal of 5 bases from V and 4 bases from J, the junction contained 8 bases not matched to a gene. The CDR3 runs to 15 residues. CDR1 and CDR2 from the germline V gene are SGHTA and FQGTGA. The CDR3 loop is CASSLVTGGGYGYTF. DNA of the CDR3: TGTGCCAGCAGCCTAGTGACAGGGGGTGGCTATGGCTACACCTTC.

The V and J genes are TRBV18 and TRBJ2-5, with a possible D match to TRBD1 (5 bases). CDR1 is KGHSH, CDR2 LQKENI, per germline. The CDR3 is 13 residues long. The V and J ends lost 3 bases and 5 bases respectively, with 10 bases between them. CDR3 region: CASSPGAGETQYF. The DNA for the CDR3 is TGTGCCAGCTCACCTGGGGCTGGGGAGACCCAGTACTTC. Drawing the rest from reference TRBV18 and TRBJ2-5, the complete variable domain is NAGVMQNPRHLVRRRGQEARLRCSPMKGHSHVYWYRQLPEEGLKFMVYLQKENIIDESGMPKERFSAEFPKEGPSILRIQQVVRGDSAAYFCASSPGAGETQYFGPGTRLLVL.

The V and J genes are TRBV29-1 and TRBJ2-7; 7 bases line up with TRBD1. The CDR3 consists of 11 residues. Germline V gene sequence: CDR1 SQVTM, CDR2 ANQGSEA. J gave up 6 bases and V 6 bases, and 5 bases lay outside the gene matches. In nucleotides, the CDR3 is TGCAGCGTCGACCCAGGGGGCGAGCAGTACTTC. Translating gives CSVDPGGEQYF.

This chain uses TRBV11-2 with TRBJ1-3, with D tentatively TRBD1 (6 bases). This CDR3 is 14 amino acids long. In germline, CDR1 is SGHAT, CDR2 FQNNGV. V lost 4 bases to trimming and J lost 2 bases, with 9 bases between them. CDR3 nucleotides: TGTGCCAGCAGCTCCGACAGGCCTGGAAACACCATATATTTT. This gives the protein CASSSDRPGNTIYF.